This T cell receptor beta chain was sequenced in a study of T cell repertoires in cytomegalovirus infection (dated by TCRdb to the late 2010s). Background for the entire study: The HLA type of each donor mattered for the analysis, because public TCR beta signatures pointed to carriage of CMV infection along with the matching HLA type.

Instrument used: Illumina HiSeq 1500. TCRdb took the public reads, trimmed them with fastp at Q25, ran MiXCR for clone calling and kept in-frame beta chains. Rows with a matching CDR3 protein are joined into one entry that keeps the most common DNA and genes. The sample table contains roughly 150,000 distinct CDR3 sequences; only one count was recorded for roughly 15% of them. Roughly a sixth of the sample lies in the top ten. Only a few counts were recorded for this clonotype. It has no known antigen specificity. Base-call qualities are not available, and no considerably larger clone is one nucleotide away. The CDR3 holds 15 amino acids from the cysteine to the phenylalanine. Of the read, only the CDR3 DNA is kept; its 45 bases are in frame from base 1. The germline V gene encodes CDR1 MGHRA and CDR2 YSYEKL. The V end loses 0 bases and the J end loses 8 bases, and a stretch of 13 bases separates them.

Study-wide findings and limitations: The ex vivo response was dominated by HLA-C-restricted CMV-specific TCR beta clonotypes, which also provided the single most frequent clonotype in two of eight donors. In both this cohort and an independent cohort of several hundred donors, the cumulative frequency of public TCR beta family members distinguished carriers of CMV infection plus the relevant HLA type.

This TCR was sampled from a human donor in good health (CMV status not recorded). Some clones in this sample may be carry-over from other donors' samples. Sequenced input: CD8+ T cells from PBMCs. The V and J genes are TRBV4-1 and TRBJ1-4, with no D gene named confidently. The DNA sequence is TGCGCCAGCAGCCAAGAACTCTCCCGTACGGAAAAACTGTTTTTT. This is translated as CASSQELSRTEKLFF.